The rows below give T cell receptor beta chains drawn from one sample of a study of blood T cell repertoires in COVID-19. The table came from immunoSEQ multiplex PCR; TCRdb's copy has only in-frame clones and leaves some out. This table has 25,000 to 35,000 clones, more than 75% appearing once. The material sequenced was peripheral blood. The receptors here all came from a man in his 70s with active or convalescent COVID-19. Both conserved end residues are part of each CDR3. The D gene is left open where the match is weak. Expanded clones are given a class, and other clones once, few, many or no size at all.

size	V	D	J	DNA	CDR3
NA	TRBV11-2	NA	TRBJ2-5	TGTGCCAGCAGCTTAGTGGGCAGGGGGGAGGAGACCCAGTACTTC	CASSLVGRGEETQYF
few	TRBV9	TRBD2	TRBJ2-1	TGTGCCAGCAGCCCCGGGACTAGCGCCCAAAGGCAGTTCTTC	CASSPGTSAQRQFF
NA	TRBV28	NA	TRBJ1-1	TGTGCCAGCAGTTTATCCTCCGCTACGAACACTGAAGCTTTCTTT	CASSLSSATNTEAFF
NA	TRBV7-6	NA	TRBJ1-3	TGTGCCAGCAGCCTGAACGGGGTCACTAACTCTGGAAACACCATATATTTT	CASSLNGVTNSGNTIYF
once	TRBV2	NA	TRBJ1-2	TGTGCCAGCAGGCGACAGCCCCTTGGCTACACCTTC	CASRRQPLGYTF
NA	TRBV6-5	NA	TRBJ1-1	TGTGCCAGCAGTTACTCTTCCGGCAGGGACACTGAAGCTTTCTTT	CASSYSSGRDTEAFF
NA	TRBV29-1	TRBD1	TRBJ2-3	TGCAGCTCCGAGGGACAGAGCACAGATACGCAGTATTTT	CSSEGQSTDTQYF
once	TRBV10-1	NA	TRBJ2-3	TGCGCCAGCAGTCCGGCGGGCCCAGGAGGGGCAGATACGCAGTATTTT	CASSPAGPGGADTQYF
NA	TRBV13	NA	TRBJ1-1	TGTGCCAGCAGCGTAAGACAGGCGTACACTGAAGCTTTCTTT	CASSVRQAYTEAFF
NA	TRBV28	TRBD1	TRBJ2-2	TGTGCCAGCAGAGACAGGGGTGCCGGGGAGCTGTTTTTT	CASRDRGAGELFF
NA	TRBV5-1	TRBD1	TRBJ1-4	TGCGCCAGCAGCCCAGGGACAGGGGAGAATGAAAAACTGTTTTTT	CASSPGTGENEKLFF
NA	TRBV20-1	NA	TRBJ1-4	TGCAGTGCTAAACGGAGTGAAAAACTGTTTTTT	CSAKRSEKLFF
once	TRBV5-8	NA	TRBJ1-5	TGTGCCAGCAGCCCTGGACAGCCCCATCGAAGCAATCAGCCCCAGCATTTT	CASSPGQPHRSNQPQHF
NA	TRBV7-9	NA	TRBJ1-3	TGTGCCAGCAGCTTAGATGCCGGTCCCATATATTTT	CASSLDAGPIYF
NA	TRBV9	NA	TRBJ1-2	TGTGCCAGCAGCACCCTGGGGCATGGCTACACCTTC	CASSTLGHGYTF
NA	TRBV5-4	NA	TRBJ1-1	TGTGCCAGCAGCTTGGAGAGACAGAACACTGAAGCTTTCTTT	CASSLERQNTEAFF
NA	TRBV2	NA	TRBJ2-1	TGTGCCAGCCTCATGGGGGGCAATGAGCAGTTCTTC	CASLMGGNEQFF
NA	TRBV30	NA	TRBJ2-3	TGTGCCTGGAGTCCCTTCAGCGGAAGTAAAGATACGCAGTATTTT	CAWSPFSGSKDTQYF
few	TRBV7-8	NA	TRBJ1-1	TGTGCCAGCAGCCGACAGGCGAACACTGAAGCTTTCTTT	CASSRQANTEAFF
NA	TRBV6-1	NA	TRBJ1-1	TGTGCCAGCAGTGAGTACAGGGTCACTGAAGCTTTCTTT	CASSEYRVTEAFF
NA	TRBV19	NA	TRBJ1-5	TGTGCCACCAAACAGGGTCCGGCAACTCAGCCCCAGCATTTT	CATKQGPATQPQHF
NA	TRBV18	TRBD1	TRBJ2-2	TGTGCCAGCTTGGACAGGGTGGCGACCGGGGAGCTGTTTTTT	CASLDRVATGELFF
NA	TRBV7-9	NA	TRBJ1-4	TGTGCCAGCAGCCAGACCGGACAGACAACTAATGAAAAACTGTTTTTT	CASSQTGQTTNEKLFF
NA	TRBV6-5	NA	TRBJ1-1	TGTGCCAGCAGTAGGGGACTCGGGAACACTGAAGCTTTCTTT	CASSRGLGNTEAFF
NA	TRBV27	NA	TRBJ2-1	TGTGCCAGCAGTTTATCGGCCACGTCCTACAATGAGCAGTTCTTC	CASSLSATSYNEQFF
NA	TRBV19	TRBD2	TRBJ2-1	TGTGCCAGCGGACTAGCGGCGAACAATGAGCAGTTCTTC	CASGLAANNEQFF
NA	TRBV19	TRBD1	TRBJ1-5	TGTGCCAGTTTAGACCGACAGGGGACGGGCAATCAGCCCCAGCATTTT	CASLDRQGTGNQPQHF
NA	TRBV7-9	NA	TRBJ1-1	TGTGCCAGCAGCTCAACGGCAGGCGAAGCTTTCTTT	CASSSTAGEAFF
once	TRBV3-1/TRBV3-2	NA	TRBJ2-3	TGTGCCAGCAGTAGACAGGCGAACTTCGTCACAGATACGCAGTATTTT	CASSRQANFVTDTQYF
NA	TRBV5-4	TRBD1	TRBJ1-4	TGTGCCAGCAGCTTGGGGGCGACAGGGGCTAATGAAAAACTGTTTTTT	CASSLGATGANEKLFF
NA	TRBV5-4	NA	TRBJ1-3	TGTGCCAGCAGCTCAACCGACAGCTCTGGAAACACCATATATTTT	CASSSTDSSGNTIYF
NA	TRBV25-1	TRBD1	TRBJ2-1	TGTGCCACCCTAGGGACAGGGGTCAATGAGCAGTTCTTC	CATLGTGVNEQFF
NA	TRBV6-5	TRBD2	TRBJ2-1	TGTGCCAGCAGTTGGGATCAGCGGGGGGCCGAGCAGTTCTTC	CASSWDQRGAEQFF
once	TRBV6-5	TRBD1	TRBJ1-2	TGTGCCAGCAGTTACACAGGGGGTGCTAACTATGGCTACACCTTC	CASSYTGGANYGYTF
NA	TRBV5-1	TRBD2	TRBJ2-1	TGCGCCAGCAGCTTGTTGTCTAGCGGTTTGGTTGGCAATGAGCAGTTCTTC	CASSLLSSGLVGNEQFF
NA	TRBV29-1	TRBD2	TRBJ2-3	TGCAGCGCCCGGGGCGGGAGTCCCACAGATACGCAGTATTTT	CSARGGSPTDTQYF
NA	TRBV20-1	NA	TRBJ1-1	TGCAGTGCTGCAGGGTTCACTGAAGCTTTCTTT	CSAAGFTEAFF
NA	TRBV28	NA	TRBJ1-2	TGTGCCAGCAGTTGGACCCTCGTTAGGGCGGGAGGCTATGGCTACACCTTC	CASSWTLVRAGGYGYTF
NA	TRBV19	TRBD1	TRBJ1-1	TGTGCCAGTACCGACAGGGGGGGCACTGAAGCTTTCTTT	CASTDRGGTEAFF
NA	TRBV7-9	NA	TRBJ1-1	TGTGCCAGCAGCGCCGACGGCAGGGGCCCTGAAGCTTTCTTT	CASSADGRGPEAFF